This T cell receptor (beta chain) emerged from a study of T-cell reconstitution after alpha-beta-depleted transplantation in children. Study findings and constraints: Most T-cell counts and diversity one year after the transplant came from T cells that were newly produced. Reportedly, roughly two months post-transplant, alpha-beta T cells arose from several hundred expanded graft clones. Recipient T cells and thymic progenitors that survived were the source of the high TCRbeta diversity seen at day 60 in some patients.

This CDR3 contains 15 residues. Germline V gene data show CDR1 as ENHRY and CDR2 as SYGVKD. J gave up 5 bases and V 6 bases, and 9 bases lay outside the gene matches. The TCRbeta library was prepared with unique molecular identifiers. TCRdb redid the calling of the PCR reads with MiXCR, one entry per CDR3 protein. The sample includes about 140,000 distinct CDR3 sequences, about 9% of them seen just once. A word on this clonotype: The target antigen is unknown.

This chain links TRBV10-3 with TRBJ1-5; 8 bases are shared with TRBD1. Sequenced material: PBMCs, mostly from graft donor cells, taken 180 days after TCRalphabeta/CD19-depleted stem cell transplant. The sequence came from a female patient between 2 and 15 years old who had a stem cell transplant for congenital amegakaryocytic thrombocytopenia, so the T cells may come from the graft donor. CDR3 sequence: CAISPWNRGYQPQHF. The CDR3 DNA is TGTGCCATCAGCCCCTGGAACAGGGGGTATCAGCCCCAGCATTTT.